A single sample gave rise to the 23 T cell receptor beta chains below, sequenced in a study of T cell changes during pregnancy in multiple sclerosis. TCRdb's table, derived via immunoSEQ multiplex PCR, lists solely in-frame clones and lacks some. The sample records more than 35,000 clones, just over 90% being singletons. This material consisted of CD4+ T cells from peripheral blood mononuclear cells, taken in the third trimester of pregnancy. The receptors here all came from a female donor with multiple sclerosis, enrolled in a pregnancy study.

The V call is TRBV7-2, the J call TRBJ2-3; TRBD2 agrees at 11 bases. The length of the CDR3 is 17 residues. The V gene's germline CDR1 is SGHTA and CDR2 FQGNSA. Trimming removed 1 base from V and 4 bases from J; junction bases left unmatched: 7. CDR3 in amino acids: CASSLGLAGGGPDTQYF. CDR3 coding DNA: TGTGCCAGCAGCTTAGGCCTAGCGGGAGGTGGGCCAGATACGCAGTATTTT. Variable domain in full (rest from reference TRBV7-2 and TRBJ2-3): GAGVSQSPSNKVTEKGKDVELRCDPISGHTALYWYRQSLGQGLEFLIYFQGNSAPDKSGLPSDRFSAERTGGSVSTLTIQRTQQEDSAVYLCASSLGLAGGGPDTQYFGPGTRLTVL.

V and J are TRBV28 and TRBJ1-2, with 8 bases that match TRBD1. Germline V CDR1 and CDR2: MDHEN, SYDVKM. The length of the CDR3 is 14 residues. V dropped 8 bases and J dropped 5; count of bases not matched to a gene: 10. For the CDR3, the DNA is TGTGCCAGCGCAAACCCCGGACAGGGATATGGCTACACCTTC. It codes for CASANPGQGYGYTF.

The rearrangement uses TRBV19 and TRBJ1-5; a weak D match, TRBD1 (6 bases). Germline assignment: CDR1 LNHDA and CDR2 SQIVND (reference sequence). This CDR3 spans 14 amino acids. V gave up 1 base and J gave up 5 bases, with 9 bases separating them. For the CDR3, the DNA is TGTGCCAGTAGTATAGGCAGGGGAGATCAGCCCCAGCATTTT. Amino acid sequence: CASSIGRGDQPQHF.

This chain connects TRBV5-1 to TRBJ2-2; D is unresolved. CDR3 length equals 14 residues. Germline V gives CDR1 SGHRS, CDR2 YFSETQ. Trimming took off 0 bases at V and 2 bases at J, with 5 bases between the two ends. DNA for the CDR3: TGCGCCAGCAGCTTGGGCGGAAACACCGGGGAGCTGTTTTTT. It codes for CASSLGGNTGELFF.

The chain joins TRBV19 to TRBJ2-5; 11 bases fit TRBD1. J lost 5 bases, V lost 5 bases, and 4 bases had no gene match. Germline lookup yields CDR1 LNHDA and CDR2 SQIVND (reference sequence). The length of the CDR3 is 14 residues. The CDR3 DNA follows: TGTGCCAGTAGTGCCGGGACAGGGGGTGAGACCCAGTACTTC. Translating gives CASSAGTGGETQYF.

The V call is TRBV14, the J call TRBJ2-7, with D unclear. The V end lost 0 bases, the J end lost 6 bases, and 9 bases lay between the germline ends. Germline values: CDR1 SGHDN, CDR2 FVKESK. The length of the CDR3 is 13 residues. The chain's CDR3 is CASSQDSRSEQYF. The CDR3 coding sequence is TGTGCCAGCAGCCAAGATTCGCGTTCCGAGCAGTACTTC.

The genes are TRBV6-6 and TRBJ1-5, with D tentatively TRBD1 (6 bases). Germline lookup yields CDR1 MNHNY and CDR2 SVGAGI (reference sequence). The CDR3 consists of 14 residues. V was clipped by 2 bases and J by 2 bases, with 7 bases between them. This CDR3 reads CASSYGGGNQPQHF. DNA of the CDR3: TGTGCCAGCAGTTACGGGGGCGGCAATCAGCCCCAGCATTTT.

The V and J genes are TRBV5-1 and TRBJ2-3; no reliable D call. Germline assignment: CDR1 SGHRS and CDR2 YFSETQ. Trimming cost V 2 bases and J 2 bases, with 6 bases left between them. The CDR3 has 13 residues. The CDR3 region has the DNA TGCGCCAGCAGCTTTTCCTTCACAGATACGCAGTATTTT. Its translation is CASSFSFTDTQYF.

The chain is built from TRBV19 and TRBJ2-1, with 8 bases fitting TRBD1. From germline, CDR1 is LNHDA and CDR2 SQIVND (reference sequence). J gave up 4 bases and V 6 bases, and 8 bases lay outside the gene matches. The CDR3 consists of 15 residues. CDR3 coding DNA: TGTGCCAGTAGCGCCGGGACAGGTGGGTACAATGAGCAGTTCTTC. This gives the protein CASSAGTGGYNEQFF.

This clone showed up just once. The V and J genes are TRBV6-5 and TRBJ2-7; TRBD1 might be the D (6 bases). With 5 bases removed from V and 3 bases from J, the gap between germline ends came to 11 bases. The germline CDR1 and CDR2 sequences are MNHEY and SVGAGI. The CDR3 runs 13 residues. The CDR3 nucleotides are TGTGCCAGCAGTCCACTGACAGGCTACGAGCAGTACTTC. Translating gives CASSPLTGYEQYF.

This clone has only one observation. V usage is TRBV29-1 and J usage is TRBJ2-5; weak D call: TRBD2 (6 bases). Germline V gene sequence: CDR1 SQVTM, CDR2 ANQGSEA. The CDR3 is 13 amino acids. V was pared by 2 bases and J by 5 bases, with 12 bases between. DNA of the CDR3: TGCAGCGTTGAATTTGGACGGGGGGAGACCCAGTACTTC. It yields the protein CSVEFGRGETQYF.

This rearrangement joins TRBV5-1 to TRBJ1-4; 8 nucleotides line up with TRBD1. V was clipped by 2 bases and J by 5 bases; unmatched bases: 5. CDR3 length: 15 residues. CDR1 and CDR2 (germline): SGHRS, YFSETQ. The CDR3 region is CASSFTGTGNEKLFF. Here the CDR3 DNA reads TGCGCCAGCAGCTTCACCGGGACAGGAAATGAAAAACTGTTTTTT. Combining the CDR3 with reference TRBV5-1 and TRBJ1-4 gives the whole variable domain KAGVTQTPRYLIKTRGQQVTLSCSPISGHRSVSWYQQTPGQGLQFLFEYFSETQRNKGNFPGRFSGRQFSNSRSEMNVSTLELGDSALYLCASSFTGTGNEKLFFGSGTQLSVL.

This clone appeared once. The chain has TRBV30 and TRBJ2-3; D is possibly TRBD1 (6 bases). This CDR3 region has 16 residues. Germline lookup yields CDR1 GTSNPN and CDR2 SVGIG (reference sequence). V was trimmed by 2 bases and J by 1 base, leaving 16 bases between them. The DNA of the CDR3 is TGTGCCTGGAGTTATGGGGGCCCTGGTGGCACAGATACGCAGTATTTT. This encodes CAWSYGGPGGTDTQYF.

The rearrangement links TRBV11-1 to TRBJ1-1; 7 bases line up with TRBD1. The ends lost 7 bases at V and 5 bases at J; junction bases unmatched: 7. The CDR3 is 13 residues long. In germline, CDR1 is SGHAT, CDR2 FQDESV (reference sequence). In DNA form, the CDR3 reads TGTGCCAGCACTGAGACAGGGAGGACTGAAGCTTTCTTT. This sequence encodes CASTETGRTEAFF.

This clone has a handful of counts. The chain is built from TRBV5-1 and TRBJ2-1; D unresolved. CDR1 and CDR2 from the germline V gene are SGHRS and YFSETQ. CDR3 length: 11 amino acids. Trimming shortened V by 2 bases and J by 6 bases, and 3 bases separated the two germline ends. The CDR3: CASSFSNEQFF. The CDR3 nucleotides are TGCGCCAGCAGCTTCAGCAATGAGCAGTTCTTC.

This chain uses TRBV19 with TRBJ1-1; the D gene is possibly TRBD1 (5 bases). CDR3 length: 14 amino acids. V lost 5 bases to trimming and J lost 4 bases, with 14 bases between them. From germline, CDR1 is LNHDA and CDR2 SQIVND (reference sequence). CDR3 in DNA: TGTGCCAGTAGTCCCCAGGGATTGGGCACTGAAGCTTTCTTT. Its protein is CASSPQGLGTEAFF.

The CDR3 is CASSETGTQPQHF. In DNA form, the CDR3 reads TGCGCCAGCAGTGAGACAGGTACCCAGCCCCAGCATTTT. This chain links TRBV10-1 with TRBJ1-5; perhaps TRBD1 as D (5 bases). The CDR3 extends over 13 amino acids. V was trimmed by 2 bases and J by 7 bases, leaving 9 bases between them. Germline loops: CDR1 WNHNN, CDR2 SYGVQD (reference sequence).

The DNA for the CDR3 is TGTGCCTGGAGTATCCCGGGATCTGGAGATACGCAGTATTTT. Its protein is CAWSIPGSGDTQYF. This chain joins TRBV30 and TRBJ2-3; possibly TRBD2 for D (5 bases). V was shortened by 2 bases and J by 5 bases, with 14 bases between the two germline ends. The CDR3 extends over 14 amino acids. The germline V gene encodes CDR1 GTSNPN and CDR2 SVGIG (reference sequence).

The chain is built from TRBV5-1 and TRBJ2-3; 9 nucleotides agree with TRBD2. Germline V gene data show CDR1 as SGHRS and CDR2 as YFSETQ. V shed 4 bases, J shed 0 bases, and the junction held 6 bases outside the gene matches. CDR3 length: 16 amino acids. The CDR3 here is CASSQGLAPSTDTQYF. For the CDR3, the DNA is TGCGCCAGCAGCCAGGGACTAGCACCTAGCACAGATACGCAGTATTTT.

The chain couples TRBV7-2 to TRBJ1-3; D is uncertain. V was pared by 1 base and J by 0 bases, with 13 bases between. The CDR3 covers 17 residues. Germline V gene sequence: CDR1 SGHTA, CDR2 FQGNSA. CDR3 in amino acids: CASSLEAATFSGNTIYF. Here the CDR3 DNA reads TGTGCCAGCAGCTTAGAGGCAGCGACTTTCTCTGGAAACACCATATATTTT.

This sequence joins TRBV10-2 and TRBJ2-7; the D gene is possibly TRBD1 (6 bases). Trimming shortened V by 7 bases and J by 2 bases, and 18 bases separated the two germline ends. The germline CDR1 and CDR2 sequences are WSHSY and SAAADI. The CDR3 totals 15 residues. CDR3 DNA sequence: TGCGCCAGCACAGACCTACAGGGAAACCCCTACGAGCAGTACTTC. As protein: CASTDLQGNPYEQYF.

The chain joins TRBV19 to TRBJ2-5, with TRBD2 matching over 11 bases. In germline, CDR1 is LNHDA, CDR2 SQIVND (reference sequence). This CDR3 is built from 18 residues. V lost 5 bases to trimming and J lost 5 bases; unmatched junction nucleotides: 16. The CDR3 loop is CASSPGHGTSGLGETQYF. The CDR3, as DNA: TGTGCCAGTAGTCCGGGGCATGGGACTAGCGGCCTCGGGGAGACCCAGTACTTC. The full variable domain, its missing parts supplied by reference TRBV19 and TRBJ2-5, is DGGITQSPKYLFRKEGQNVTLSCEQNLNHDAMYWYRQDPGQGLRLIYYSQIVNDFQKGDIAEGYSVSREKKESFPLTVTSAQKNPTAFYLCASSPGHGTSGLGETQYFGPGTRLLVL.

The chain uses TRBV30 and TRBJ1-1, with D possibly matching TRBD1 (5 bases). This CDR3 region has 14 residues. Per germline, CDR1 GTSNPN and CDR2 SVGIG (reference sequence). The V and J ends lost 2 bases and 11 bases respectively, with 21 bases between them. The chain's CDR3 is CAWSSRGGALGAFF. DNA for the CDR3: TGTGCCTGGAGTTCCCGGGGCGGGGCTTTGGGGGCTTTCTTT.